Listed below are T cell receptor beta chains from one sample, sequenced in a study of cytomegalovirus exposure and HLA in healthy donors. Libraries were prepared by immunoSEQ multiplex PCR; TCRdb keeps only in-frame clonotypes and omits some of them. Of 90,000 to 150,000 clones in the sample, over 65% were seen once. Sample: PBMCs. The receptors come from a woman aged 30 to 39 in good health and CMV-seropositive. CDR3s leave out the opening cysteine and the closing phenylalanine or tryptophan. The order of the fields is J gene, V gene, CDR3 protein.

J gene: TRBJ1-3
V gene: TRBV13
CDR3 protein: ASSLSGESFSSGNTIY

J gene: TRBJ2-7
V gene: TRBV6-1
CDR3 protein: ASKVRKIGFEQY

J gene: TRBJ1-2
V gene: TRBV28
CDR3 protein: ASSLSHSNYGYT

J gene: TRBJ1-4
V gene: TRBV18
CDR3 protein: ASSPLKPGTGREKLF

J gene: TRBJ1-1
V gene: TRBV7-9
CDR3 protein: SSIPGGTGNTEAF

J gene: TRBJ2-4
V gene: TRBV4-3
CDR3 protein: ASSQLAGGKNIQY

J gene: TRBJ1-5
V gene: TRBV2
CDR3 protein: ASSSNPAVNQPQH

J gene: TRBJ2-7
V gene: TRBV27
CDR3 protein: ASSFDRSSTAPYEQY

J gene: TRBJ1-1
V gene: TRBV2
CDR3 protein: ASSLGTGTEAF

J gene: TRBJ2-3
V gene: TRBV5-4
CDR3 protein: ASSLPGDRLNMQY

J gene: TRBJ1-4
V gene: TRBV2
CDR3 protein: ASRIGVDRLNEKLF

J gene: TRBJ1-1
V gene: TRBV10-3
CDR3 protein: AISATVTDTEAF

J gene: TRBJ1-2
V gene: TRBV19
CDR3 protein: ASRAGDYGYT

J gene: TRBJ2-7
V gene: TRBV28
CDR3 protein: ASSSGTASASYEQY

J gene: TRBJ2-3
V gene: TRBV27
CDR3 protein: ASIRASGGGGTQY

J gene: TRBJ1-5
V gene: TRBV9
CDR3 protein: ASNSGDSYQPQH

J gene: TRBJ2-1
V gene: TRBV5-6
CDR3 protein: ASSSRLAGQF

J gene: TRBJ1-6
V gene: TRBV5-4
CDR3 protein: ASRVEGVSPLH

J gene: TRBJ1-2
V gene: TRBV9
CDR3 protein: ASSVAGTTWGYT

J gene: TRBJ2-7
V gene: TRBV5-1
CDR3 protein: ASSPFQGAREEQY

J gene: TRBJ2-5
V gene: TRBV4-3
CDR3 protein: ASSQDLGPGQGGETQY

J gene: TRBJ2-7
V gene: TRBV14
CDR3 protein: ASSRLGDTGSYEQY